This paragraph reports one TCR beta chain. This record comes from a study of blood T cell repertoires in COVID-19. Study information: Sources were T cells, B-cell-depleted T cells, or PBMCs; the material itself was cDNA or gDNA.

As processed by the authors: The authors estimated nucleated cell counts from reference gene primer amplification. Generated by immunoSEQ multiplex PCR, the TCRdb table keeps only in-frame clones and is missing some. V and J calls plus clone size are reproduced from that table; the DNA served to infer D and trimming. Of about 79,000 clones listed, more than 85% are singletons. Sequencing used peripheral blood. This TCR was sampled from a man between 65 and 80 years old with active or convalescent COVID-19.

In DNA form, the CDR3 reads TGCGCCAGCAGCTTCTCAGCTAACTATGGCTACACCTTC. This translates into CASSFSANYGYTF. This chain joins TRBV5-1 and TRBJ1-2; D ambiguous. The CDR3 runs 13 residues. Trimming left V 2 bases short and J 0 bases short, with 5 bases between. CDR1 is SGHRS and CDR2 is YFSETQ in the germline V gene.